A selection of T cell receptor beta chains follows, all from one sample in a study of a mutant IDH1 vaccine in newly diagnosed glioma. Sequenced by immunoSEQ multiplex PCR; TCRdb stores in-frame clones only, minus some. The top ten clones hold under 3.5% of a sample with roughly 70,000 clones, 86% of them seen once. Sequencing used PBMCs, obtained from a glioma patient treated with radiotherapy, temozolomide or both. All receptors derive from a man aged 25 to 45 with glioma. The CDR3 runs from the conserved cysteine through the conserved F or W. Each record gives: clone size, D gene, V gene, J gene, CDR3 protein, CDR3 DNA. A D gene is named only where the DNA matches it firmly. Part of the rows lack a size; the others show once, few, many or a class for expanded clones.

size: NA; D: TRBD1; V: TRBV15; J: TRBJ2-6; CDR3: CATSPDRAGANVLTF; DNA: TGTGCCACCAGCCCCGACAGGGCTGGGGCCAACGTCCTGACTTTC
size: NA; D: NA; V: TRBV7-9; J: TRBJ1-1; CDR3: CASSSPRVLNTEAFF; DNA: TGTGCCAGCAGCTCTCCCAGGGTCCTGAACACTGAAGCTTTCTTT
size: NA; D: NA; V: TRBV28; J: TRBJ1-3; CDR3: CASRLTAGNTIYF; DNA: TGTGCCAGCAGACTCACAGCCGGAAACACCATATATTTT
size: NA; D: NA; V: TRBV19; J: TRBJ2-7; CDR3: CASSIGFGWYEQYF; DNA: TGTGCCAGTAGTATAGGGTTCGGGTGGTACGAGCAGTACTTC
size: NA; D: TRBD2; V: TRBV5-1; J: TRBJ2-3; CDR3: CASSPTSGGSTDTQYF; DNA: TGCGCCAGCAGCCCGACTAGCGGGGGGAGCACAGATACGCAGTATTTT
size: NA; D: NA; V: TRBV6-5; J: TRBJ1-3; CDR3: CASSTVGTSGNTIYF; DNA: TGTGCCAGCAGTACCGTAGGGACATCTGGAAACACCATATATTTT
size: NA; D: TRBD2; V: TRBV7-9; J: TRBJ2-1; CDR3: CASSPGLAGGLGHEQFF; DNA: TGTGCCAGCAGCCCCGGGTTAGCGGGGGGGCTAGGGCATGAGCAGTTCTTC
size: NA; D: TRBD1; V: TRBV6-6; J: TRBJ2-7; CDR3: CASSITGTAYEQYF; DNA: TGTGCCAGCAGCATAACCGGGACAGCCTACGAGCAGTACTTC
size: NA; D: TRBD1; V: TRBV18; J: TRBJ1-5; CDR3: CASSPPHQGATDRPQHF; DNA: TGTGCCAGCTCACCGCCTCACCAGGGGGCGACGGATCGGCCCCAGCATTTT
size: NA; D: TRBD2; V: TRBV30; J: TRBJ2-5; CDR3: CAWSPGLAAEETQYF; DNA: TGTGCCTGGAGTCCGGGACTAGCGGCGGAAGAGACCCAGTACTTC
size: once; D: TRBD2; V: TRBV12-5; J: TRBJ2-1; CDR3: CASVISGVSYNEQFF; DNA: TGTGCTAGTGTTATTAGCGGGGTCTCCTACAATGAGCAGTTCTTC
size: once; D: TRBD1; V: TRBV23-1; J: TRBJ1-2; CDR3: CASSPGTGDNGYTF; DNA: TGCGCCAGCAGTCCCGGGACAGGGGATAATGGCTACACCTTC
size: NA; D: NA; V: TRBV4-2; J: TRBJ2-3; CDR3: CASSQNLGDTQYF; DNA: TGTGCCAGCAGCCAGAATTTGGGGGATACGCAGTATTTT
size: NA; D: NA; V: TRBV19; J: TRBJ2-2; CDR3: CASKDGITGELFF; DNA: TGTGCCAGTAAGGACGGTATCACCGGGGAGCTGTTTTTT
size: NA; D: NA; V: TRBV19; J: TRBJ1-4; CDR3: CASSISRAEKLFF; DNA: TGTGCCAGTAGTATTTCCCGGGCTGAAAAACTGTTTTTT